The rows below give T cell receptor beta chains drawn from one sample of a study of early T cells in non-severe SARS-CoV-2 infection. Via MiXCR, TCRdb re-called the 5' RACE reads, giving one row per CDR3 protein. The profile shows 100,000 to 150,000 distinct CDR3 sequences, 14% to 15% of them singletons. The sample comprised whole blood. All receptors come from an adult who was a healthcare worker with PCR-confirmed SARS-CoV-2 infection or an uninfected control (not recorded which). Both conserved end residues are part of each CDR3. D genes are given only for firm matches. Rows give clone size only sometimes, using once, few, many, or a class for an expanded clone.

j_call clone_size v_call d_call cdr3_nt cdr3_aa
TRBJ2-1 . TRBV29-1 . TGCAGCGTTGAAGCGTACAGGGCCAATGAGCAGTTCTTC CSVEAYRANEQFF
TRBJ2-5 . TRBV27 TRBD1 TGTGCCAGCAGTTTTACAGGGGGGTCAAGGACCCAGTACTTC CASSFTGGSRTQYF
TRBJ2-5 . TRBV10-3 . TGTGCCATCCCAGGGTTCCAAGAGACCCAGTACTTC CAIPGFQETQYF
TRBJ2-3 . TRBV6-1 . TGTGCCAGCAGTGACTCCTTATCTAGCACAGATACGCAGTATTTT CASSDSLSSTDTQYF
TRBJ2-1 few TRBV3-1 . TGTGCCAGCAGCCAAGACCTTTTGGTCAATGAGCAGTTCTTC CASSQDLLVNEQFF
TRBJ1-1 . TRBV5-5 . TGTGCCAGCAGCTTGCGGTCGATTCCGGGACACTTGAACACTGAAGCTTTCTTT CASSLRSIPGHLNTEAFF
TRBJ2-6 . TRBV3-1 . TGTGCCAGCAGCCAACTCCCACGGAGCCGCTCTGGGGCCAACGTCCTGACTTTC CASSQLPRSRSGANVLTF
TRBJ1-2 few TRBV27 . TGTGCCAGCAGTTTATCCAACGGCCCCTATGGCTACACCTTC CASSLSNGPYGYTF
TRBJ1-2 few TRBV7-9 TRBD1 TGTGCCAGCAGCTCACAGGGGGCTCAAGGCTACACCTTC CASSSQGAQGYTF
TRBJ1-6 . TRBV14 . TGTGCCAGCAGCCCGGGGCTGCATAATTCACCCCTCCACTTT CASSPGLHNSPLHF
TRBJ2-1 few TRBV14 . TGTGCCAGCAGCCGCCCTAACAAGGCCCTGGGGGATGAGCAGTTCTTC CASSRPNKALGDEQFF
TRBJ2-5 many TRBV20-1 . TGCAGTGCTAGGGTGGGCCCGGAGACCCAGTACTTC CSARVGPETQYF
TRBJ2-5 few TRBV4-1 . TGCGCCAGCAGCCAGTGGGACTCCCAAGAGACCCAGTACTTC CASSQWDSQETQYF
TRBJ2-3 many TRBV12-3/TRBV12-4 . TGTGCCAGCAGGCGGCCAACAGATACGCAGTATTTT CASRRPTDTQYF
TRBJ1-5 many TRBV12-3/TRBV12-4 . TGTGCCAGCAGTTTTTTTAGCAATCAGCCCCAGCATTTT CASSFFSNQPQHF
TRBJ2-7 . TRBV30 . TGTGCCTCCCCTGGGGACACAAACTCCTACGAGCAGTACTTC CASPGDTNSYEQYF
TRBJ2-3 few TRBV30 . TGTGCCTGGAGTGTACTCGGGGGTACTGGAAGCACAGATACGCAGTATTTT CAWSVLGGTGSTDTQYF
TRBJ2-1 few TRBV12-3/TRBV12-4 TRBD2 TGTGCCAGCAGTCCTCTGCGGGGGGGCCTAGACAATGAGCAGTTCTTC CASSPLRGGLDNEQFF
TRBJ2-7 many TRBV7-2 TRBD2 TGTGCCAGCAGCATAGCGGGGGGAACCTACGAGCAGTACTTC CASSIAGGTYEQYF